This TCR beta chain was profiled in a study of beta chain features in type 1 diabetes. Cells sorted by CD45RO/CCR7/CD25/CD127/CD95/CD27 comprised CD4+ naive, central memory, regulatory and stem cell-like memory cells. Sorted populations were all over 95% pure. Broader study findings: Across patients, naive, central memory and Treg TCRB repertoires exhibited apparently greater similarity than was observed across healthy donors. Patients with Type 1 diabetes showed moderately but significantly shorter TCRB CDR3s in all four CD4+ subsets.

This clone has more than one count but fewer than ten. The antigen is not known. Trimming took off 0 bases at V and 9 bases at J, with 9 bases between the two ends. This CDR3 has 13 amino acids. In germline, CDR1 is LGHNA, CDR2 YNFKEQ. Expressed TCRB transcripts were sequenced, since all the RNA that had been isolated was reverse transcribed. Assay used: immunoSEQ multiplex PCR; TCRdb lists only in-frame clones, some missing. The sample includes under 350,000 clones, about 13% of them seen just once. Sequencing was performed on naive CD4+ T cells from blood. The V gene is TRBV4-2, the J gene TRBJ2-1, with D uncertain. The sequence was obtained from a man in his thirties or forties with type 1 diabetes. The CDR3 spells CASSQDVRSEQFF. In DNA form, the CDR3 reads TGTGCCAGCAGCCAAGATGTGAGGAGTGAGCAGTTCTTC.